This T cell receptor (beta chain) originates from a study of blood T cell repertoires in COVID-19. Study-level information: Acute-phase and convalescent COVID-19 samples originated in the United States, Italy and Spain.

Clones were sequenced by immunoSEQ multiplex PCR, and TCRdb holds only the in-frame ones, with some missing. The sample records about 150,000 clones, roughly 82% being singletons. This CDR3 region has 15 residues. Germline CDR1 LNHDA, CDR2 SQIVND (reference sequence). Losses at the gene ends were 8 bases for V and 2 bases for J; bases not matched to a gene: 8. This sequence was found in a woman aged 50 to 60 in a cohort sampled during active or convalescent COVID-19. The chain carries TRBV19 and TRBJ1-5; 8 positions match TRBD1. The sample comprised peripheral blood. This CDR3 is CASSPLTGGNQPQHF. Written as DNA, the CDR3 is TGTGCCAGTTCTCCCTTGACAGGGGGCAATCAGCCCCAGCATTTT.